This TCR beta chain was recovered during a study of blood T cell repertoires in COVID-19. Repertoires were generated with immunoSEQ multiplex PCR, while TCRdb's copy carries only in-frame clones and drops some. This sample has about 130,000 clones, with around 80% found just once. V was clipped by 2 bases and J by 4 bases; unmatched bases: 4. Looked up from germline, CDR1 is ENHRY and CDR2 is SYGVKD. CDR3 length: 16 amino acids. The genes are TRBV10-3 and TRBJ2-1; the match to TRBD2 covers 11 bases. This sequence originates from a woman between 45 and 65 years old with acute or convalescent COVID-19. Input material: peripheral blood. The CDR3 loop reads CAISEATSGVYNEQFF. CDR3 sequence (DNA): TGTGCCATCAGTGAGGCGACTAGCGGGGTTTACAATGAGCAGTTCTTC.